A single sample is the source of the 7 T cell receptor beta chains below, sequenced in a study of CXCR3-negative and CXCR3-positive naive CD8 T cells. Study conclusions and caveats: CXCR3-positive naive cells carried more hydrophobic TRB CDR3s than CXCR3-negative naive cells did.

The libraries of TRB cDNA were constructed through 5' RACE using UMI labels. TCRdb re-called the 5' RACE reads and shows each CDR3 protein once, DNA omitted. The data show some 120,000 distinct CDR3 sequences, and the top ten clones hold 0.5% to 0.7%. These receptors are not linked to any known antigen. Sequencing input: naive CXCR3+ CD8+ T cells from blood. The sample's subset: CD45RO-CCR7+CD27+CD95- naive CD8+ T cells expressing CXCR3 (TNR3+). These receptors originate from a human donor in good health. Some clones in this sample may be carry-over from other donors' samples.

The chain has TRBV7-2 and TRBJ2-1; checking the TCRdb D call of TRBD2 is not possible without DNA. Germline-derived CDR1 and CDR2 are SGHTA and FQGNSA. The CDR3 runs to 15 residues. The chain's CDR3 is CASSSSGLDYNEQFF.

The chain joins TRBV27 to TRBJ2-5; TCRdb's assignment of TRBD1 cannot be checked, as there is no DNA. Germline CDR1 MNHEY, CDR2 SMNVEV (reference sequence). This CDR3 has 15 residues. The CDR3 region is CASSGDRHYQETQYF.

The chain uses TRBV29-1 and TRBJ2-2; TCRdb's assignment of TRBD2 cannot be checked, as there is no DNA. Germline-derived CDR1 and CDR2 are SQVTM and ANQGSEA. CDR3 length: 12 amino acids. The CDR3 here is CSVALAAGELFF.

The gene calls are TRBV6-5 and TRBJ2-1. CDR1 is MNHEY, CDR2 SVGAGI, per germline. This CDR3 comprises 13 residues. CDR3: CASSYGVSNEQFF.

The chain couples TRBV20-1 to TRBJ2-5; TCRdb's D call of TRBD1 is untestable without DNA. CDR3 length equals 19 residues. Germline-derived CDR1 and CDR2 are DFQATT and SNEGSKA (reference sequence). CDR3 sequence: CSALHKPDAGTRGWETQYF.

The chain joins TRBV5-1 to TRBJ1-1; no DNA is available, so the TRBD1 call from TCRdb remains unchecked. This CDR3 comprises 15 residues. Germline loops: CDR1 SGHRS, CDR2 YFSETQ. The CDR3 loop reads CASSLAGGGHTEAFF. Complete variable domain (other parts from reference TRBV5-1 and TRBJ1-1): KAGVTQTPRYLIKTRGQQVTLSCSPISGHRSVSWYQQTPGQGLQFLFEYFSETQRNKGNFPGRFSGRQFSNSRSEMNVSTLELGDSALYLCASSLAGGGHTEAFFGQGTRLTVV.

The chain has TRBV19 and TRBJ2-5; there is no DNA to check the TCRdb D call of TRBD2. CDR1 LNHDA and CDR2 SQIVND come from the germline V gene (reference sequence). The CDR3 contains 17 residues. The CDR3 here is CASSINGMRVQWETQYF.